The clone carrying this T cell receptor (beta chain) was recorded at least ten times. Its antigen is not known. Amplified TCR beta CDR3 regions derived from RNA transcripts. Using the HTBI primer set, a first-round RT-PCR was run on the TCR CDR3. In TCRdb, the multiplex PCR reads were re-called with MiXCR into one record per CDR3 protein. The table lists about 590,000 distinct CDR3 sequences, 15% to 19% of them singletons. The germline V gene has CDR1 MDHEN and CDR2 SYDVKM. CDR3 length: 17 residues. Trimming removed 0 bases at V and 4 bases at J, with 16 bases between. This entry comes from a study of T cells in Graves' hyperthyroidism and ophthalmopathy. Notes on the study in general: Most thyroid clonotypes with frequency above 0.001 were detected in blood.

The sequenced sample consisted of blood. The genes are TRBV28 and TRBJ2-1; D not certain. The sequence was obtained from a woman aged 25-40 years with Graves' hyperthyroidism. The CDR3 reads CASSLCNELLDYNEQFF. CDR3 bases: TGTGCCAGCAGTTTATGCAATGAGCTTCTAGATTACAATGAGCAGTTCTTC.